The 9 T cell receptor beta chains given below trace back to one sample, sequenced in a study of shared clonotypes between healthy human individuals. TCRdb's copy holds only in-frame clones and misses some; the assay was immunoSEQ multiplex PCR. This table has 2 million to 2.5 million clones, 80% to 95% appearing once. Material: naive CD4+ T cells from PBMCs. The subset here: CD45RA+ positively selected. The receptor set was obtained from a man younger than 35 in good health. Some clones in this sample may be carry-over from other donors' samples.

The chain uses TRBV6-6 and TRBJ2-7, with 10 positions matching TRBD1. The CDR3 contains 13 residues. Trimming cost V 7 bases and J 2 bases; bases outside gene matches: 2. Germline CDR1 and CDR2: MNHNY and SVGAGI (reference sequence). The CDR3 region is CASKDRGAYEQYF. CDR3 in DNA: TGTGCCAGCAAGGACAGGGGGGCCTACGAGCAGTACTTC.

This clone was detected once. The rearrangement links TRBV7-8 to TRBJ2-2; TRBD2 agrees at 8 bases. With V trimmed by 5 bases and J by 6 bases, 8 bases remained unmatched. The length of the CDR3 is 15 residues. CDR1 and CDR2 (germline): SGHVS, FQNEAQ. CDR3 loop: CASSPGGLESGELFF. DNA of the CDR3: TGTGCCAGCAGCCCGGGGGGACTAGAGTCCGGGGAGCTGTTTTTT.

The chain employs TRBV30 and TRBJ1-4; D might be TRBD1 (6 bases). This CDR3 has 12 residues. Per the germline V gene, CDR1 is GTSNPN and CDR2 is SVGIG (reference sequence). Trimming took off 2 bases at V and 6 bases at J, with 7 bases between the two ends. CDR3 DNA: TGTGCCTGGAGTAGACAGGATGAAAAACTGTTTTTT. Translated: CAWSRQDEKLFF.

The chain couples TRBV4-1 to TRBJ2-7; D ambiguous. The V and J ends lost 0 bases and 2 bases respectively, with 8 bases between them. The CDR3 contains 14 residues. Germline V lookup: CDR1 MGHRA, CDR2 YSYEKL. CDR3 DNA: TGCGCCAGCAGCCAAGAGGACGTAGCCTACGAGCAGTACTTC. Protein product: CASSQEDVAYEQYF.

The chain combines TRBV5-1 with TRBJ2-1; 11 nucleotides match TRBD1. The CDR3 consists of 17 residues. Germline trimming cut 0 bases from V and 2 bases from J; bases unmatched to any gene: 4. CDR1 SGHRS and CDR2 YFSETQ come from the germline V gene. The CDR3 nucleotides read TGCGCCAGCAGCTTGGTGGGACAGGGGGGTACCTACAATGAGCAGTTCTTC. Its protein is CASSLVGQGGTYNEQFF.

This chain uses TRBV11-2 with TRBJ1-1; D remains ambiguous. V lost 4 bases and J lost 0, with 21 bases in between. The CDR3 covers 18 residues. The germline V gene has CDR1 SGHAT and CDR2 FQNNGV. The CDR3 bases are TGTGCCAGCAGCTCCCGTCGGCCCCCGCGGTACTTGAACACTGAAGCTTTCTTT. This codes for CASSSRRPPRYLNTEAFF.

This clone has a single count. The chain recombines TRBV9 with TRBJ2-1; D is ambiguous. With 0 bases removed from V and 12 bases from J, the gap between germline ends came to 13 bases. The CDR3 consists of 13 residues. Germline CDR1 is SGDLS and CDR2 is YYNGEE. The chain's CDR3 is CASSVGPGFAQFF. Written as DNA, the CDR3 is TGTGCCAGCAGCGTAGGGCCCGGTTTCGCGCAGTTCTTC. Filled out from reference TRBV9 and TRBJ2-1, the complete variable domain reads DSGVTQTPKHLITATGQRVTLRCSPRSGDLSVYWYQQSLDQGLQFLIQYYNGEERAKGNILERFSAQQFPDLHSELNLSSLELGDSALYFCASSVGPGFAQFFGPGTRLTVL.

This rearrangement joins TRBV5-1 to TRBJ2-7; 9 nucleotides agree with TRBD1. The germline V gene has CDR1 SGHRS and CDR2 YFSETQ. V lost 5 bases and J lost 6; bases outside the gene matches: 12. This CDR3 contains 15 residues. The chain's CDR3 is CASRRTGTGLGEQYF. CDR3 nucleotides: TGCGCCAGCAGGCGGACCGGGACAGGGCTTGGCGAGCAGTACTTC. The entire variable domain, with the rest obtained from reference TRBV5-1 and TRBJ2-7, is as follows: KAGVTQTPRYLIKTRGQQVTLSCSPISGHRSVSWYQQTPGQGLQFLFEYFSETQRNKGNFPGRFSGRQFSNSRSEMNVSTLELGDSALYLCASRRTGTGLGEQYFGPGTRLTVT.

V usage is TRBV7-2 and J usage is TRBJ2-3, with 14 bases matching TRBD2. J gave up 7 bases and V 2 bases, and 14 bases lay outside the gene matches. CDR3 length equals 19 residues. Germline CDR1 reads SGHTA; CDR2 reads FQGNSA. The DNA of the CDR3 is TGTGCCAGCAGCTTACGGGGGACTAGCGGGAGCGAGGGAAAAAATACGCAGTATTTT. It encodes CASSLRGTSGSEGKNTQYF. The whole variable domain, filled in from reference TRBV7-2 and TRBJ2-3, reads GAGVSQSPSNKVTEKGKDVELRCDPISGHTALYWYRQSLGQGLEFLIYFQGNSAPDKSGLPSDRFSAERTGGSVSTLTIQRTQQEDSAVYLCASSLRGTSGSEGKNTQYFGPGTRLTVL.